These 12 T cell receptor beta chains came from one sample sequenced in a study of cytomegalovirus exposure and HLA in healthy donors. The PCR used 60 Vbeta and 13 Jbeta primers. Sequencing was performed with immunoSEQ multiplex PCR; in TCRdb, only in-frame clones are kept and a portion is missing. Of 99,000 or so clones in the sample, roughly 15% were seen once. Sequenced material: PBMCs. Source of these receptors: a female donor in good health and CMV-seronegative.

This chain's CDR3 is CASSKIYRGNYGYTF. Here the CDR3 DNA reads TGTGCCAGTAGTAAAATCTACAGGGGTAACTATGGCTACACCTTC. V gene TRBV19 combines with J gene TRBJ1-2; 7 bases match TRBD1. CDR3 length: 15 residues. V lost 4 bases and J lost 1; bases outside the gene matches: 6. Per germline, CDR1 LNHDA and CDR2 SQIVND (reference sequence).

The chain employs TRBV28 and TRBJ1-2; D uncertain. V was cut by 1 base and J by 4 bases, with 10 bases left in between. This CDR3 is built from 14 residues. Per germline, CDR1 MDHEN and CDR2 SYDVKM. CDR3 in amino acids: CASSLLRSFYGYTF. In DNA form, the CDR3 reads TGTGCCAGCAGTTTATTACGCAGTTTCTATGGCTACACCTTC.

V is TRBV6-5 and J is TRBJ1-1; D is uncertain. The germline V and J ends were trimmed by 0 bases and 5 bases, with 10 bases remaining between them. CDR1 is MNHEY and CDR2 is SVGAGI in the germline V gene. The CDR3 is 14 residues long. The CDR3 is CASSYSMSVTEAFF. CDR3 bases: TGTGCCAGCAGTTACTCGATGTCGGTTACTGAAGCTTTCTTT.

This clone was seen more than once but under ten times. The chain employs TRBV5-1 and TRBJ1-1; TRBD1 is a possible D gene (5 bases). Germline CDR1 is SGHRS and CDR2 is YFSETQ. This CDR3 has 15 residues. Trimming removed 4 bases from V and 3 bases from J, with 16 bases in between. The CDR3 sequence: CASSRGEGGYTEAFF. The CDR3 DNA follows: TGCGCCAGCAGCCGGGGGGAAGGAGGTTACACTGAAGCTTTCTTT.

This clone occurred once. J is TRBJ2-7 and V is TRBV4-3, with 9 bases identical to TRBD2. The germline gives CDR1 LGHNA, CDR2 YSLEER. There are 18 residues in the CDR3. With V trimmed by 1 base and J by 3 bases, 13 bases remained unmatched. In DNA form, the CDR3 reads TGCGCCAGCAGCCAAGTAAGGATCTCCGGACTAGCGAGCTACGAGCAGTACTTC. Translating gives CASSQVRISGLASYEQYF.

The chain joins TRBV19 to TRBJ1-4; 7 nucleotides match TRBD1. The V gene end was trimmed by 0 bases and the J gene end by 3 bases; junction bases not matched to a gene: 7. The CDR3 loop spans 17 amino acids. Germline V gene lookup returns CDR1 LNHDA and CDR2 SQIVND (reference sequence). CDR3 sequence (DNA): TGTGCCAGTAGTATAGATCTCCAGACAGGGTCTAATGAAAAACTGTTTTTT. Translating gives CASSIDLQTGSNEKLFF.

This clone was found a few times. This sequence joins TRBV30 and TRBJ1-5; possible D gene TRBD1, 6 bases. Germline lookup yields CDR1 GTSNPN and CDR2 SVGIG (reference sequence). V gave up 3 bases and J gave up 3 bases, with 9 bases separating them. The CDR3 length is 13 residues. CDR3 protein: CAWRGQPNQPQHF. As DNA, the CDR3 is TGTGCCTGGAGAGGACAGCCCAATCAGCCCCAGCATTTT.

The chain recombines TRBV28 with TRBJ2-7; 7 nucleotides match TRBD1. The CDR3 runs 16 residues. Germline V gene lookup returns CDR1 MDHEN and CDR2 SYDVKM. After removal of 4 bases from V and 5 bases from J, the junction contained 14 bases not matched to a gene. CDR3 region: CASSSHGLGGRDEQYF. The CDR3 DNA reads TGTGCCAGCAGTTCACACGGATTAGGGGGCCGGGACGAGCAGTACTTC.

This clone was counted only a few times. The chain is built from TRBV28 and TRBJ2-1; D is unclear. Trimming stripped 5 bases from V and 8 bases from J, with 10 bases between. The germline gives CDR1 MDHEN, CDR2 SYDVKM. This CDR3 is 12 amino acids long. The CDR3 here is CASSLEVDEQFF. The CDR3 DNA reads as TGTGCCAGCAGTCTCGAGGTAGATGAGCAGTTCTTC.

The chain joins TRBV7-3 to TRBJ2-3; 12 nucleotides align to TRBD2. The CDR3 runs to 17 residues. CDR1 and CDR2 (germline): SGHTA, FQGTGA. The V segment lost 0 bases and the J segment 3 bases; nucleotides outside the gene matches: 4. Written as DNA, the CDR3 is TGTGCCAGCAGCTTAACGGCTAGCGGGAGGGGGACAGATACGCAGTATTTT. This translates into CASSLTASGRGTDTQYF.

This clone was observed a few times. The chain employs TRBV4-1 and TRBJ2-3; TRBD2 matches 10 bases. J lost 0 bases, V lost 2 bases, and 2 bases had no gene match. The CDR3 has 16 residues. Looked up from germline, CDR1 is MGHRA and CDR2 is YSYEKL. CDR3 residues: CASSQTSGVSTDTQYF. The CDR3 DNA reads as TGCGCCAGCAGCCAAACTAGCGGGGTAAGCACAGATACGCAGTATTTT.

The gene calls are TRBV29-1 and TRBJ1-2; 7 bases line up with TRBD1. The V segment lost 6 bases and the J segment 7 bases; nucleotides outside the gene matches: 5. The CDR3 length is 11 residues. Germline assignment: CDR1 SQVTM and CDR2 ANQGSEA. The CDR3 loop is CSVDGTAGYTF. The CDR3 DNA reads as TGCAGCGTGGACGGGACAGCTGGCTACACCTTC.